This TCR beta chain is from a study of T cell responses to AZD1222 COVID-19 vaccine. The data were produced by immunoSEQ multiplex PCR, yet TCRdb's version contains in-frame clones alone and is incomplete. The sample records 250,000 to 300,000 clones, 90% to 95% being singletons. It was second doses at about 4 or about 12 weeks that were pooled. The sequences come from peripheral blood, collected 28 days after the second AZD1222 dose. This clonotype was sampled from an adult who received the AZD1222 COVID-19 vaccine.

The CDR3 protein is CASSLDRRGEQYF. The CDR3, as DNA: TGTGCCAGCAGCTTGGACAGAAGAGGCGAGCAGTACTTC. V is TRBV11-2 and J is TRBJ2-7; D might be TRBD1 (6 bases). This CDR3 region has 13 residues. The V and J ends lost 3 bases and 6 bases respectively, with 12 bases between them. Germline values: CDR1 SGHAT, CDR2 FQNNGV.